This T cell receptor (beta chain) comes out of a study of cytomegalovirus exposure and HLA in healthy donors. Study-wide context: Ancestry clustering placed 70% to 85% of several hundred genotyped donors in the Caucasian-associated cluster. Study-level points and caveats: A missense variant in DCLRE1C was later tied to TCR beta V- and J-gene trimming.

The PCR made use of 60 Vbeta and 13 Jbeta primers. Here immunoSEQ multiplex PCR was the method, and the copy in TCRdb shows in-frame clones only, minus some. The sample contains fewer than 200,000 clones, 75% to 85% of which appear only once. Healthy bone marrow donors made up the donor group. Likely unrecorded immune exposures existed in these nominally healthy donors. Deletions cut 5 bases from V and 0 bases from J, with 13 bases between. The CDR3 runs to 15 residues. The germline CDR1 and CDR2 sequences are MDHEN and SYDVKM. As for this clone: Antigen unknown.

The chain joins TRBV28 to TRBJ1-1, with unresolved D. The source is a female donor in good health and CMV-seronegative. The sample taken for sequencing was PBMCs. CDR3 in amino acids: CASSPSRTLNTEAFF. CDR3 bases: TGTGCCAGCAGTCCCTCCCGGACTCTGAACACTGAAGCTTTCTTT.